This T cell receptor beta chain was identified during a study of cytomegalovirus exposure and HLA in healthy donors. The PCR employed 60 Vbeta primers together with 13 Jbeta primers. The table came from immunoSEQ multiplex PCR; TCRdb's copy has only in-frame clones and leaves some out. This sample has 100,000 to 150,000 clones, with around four fifths found just once. The receptor was isolated from a young man in good health and CMV-seropositive. Sequenced: PBMCs.

CDR3 DNA sequence: TGCGCCAGCAGCCAAGGGGGACAGGGTATCACTGAAGCTTTCTTT. Its translation: CASSQGGQGITEAFF. The V call is TRBV4-1, the J call TRBJ1-1, with 9 nucleotides matching TRBD1. The length of the CDR3 is 15 residues. Per the germline V gene, CDR1 is MGHRA and CDR2 is YSYEKL. The J segment lost 4 bases and the V segment lost 1 base, leaving 4 bases of the junction unmatched.